Below are 2 T cell receptor beta chains sequenced from a single sample in a study of blood T cell repertoires in COVID-19. Using immunoSEQ multiplex PCR, the repertoire was profiled, and TCRdb retains in-frame clones only, with some absent. The sample shows about 230,000 clones, 80% to 90% of them seen only once. The sample was peripheral blood. The receptor set was obtained from an elderly woman with active or convalescent COVID-19.

This clone was recorded a few times. This chain connects TRBV5-5 to TRBJ2-1, with D unclear. The ends were cut back, 0 bases at V and 13 bases at J, with 20 bases in the middle. The CDR3 loop spans 15 amino acids. Per germline, CDR1 SGHKS and CDR2 YYEKEE (reference sequence). In nucleotides, the CDR3 is TGTGCCAGCAGCTTGGGCCCTGCGACCCGGCAGGATCAGTTCTTC. The encoded protein is CASSLGPATRQDQFF.

The chain links TRBV3-1 (or the pseudogene TRBV3-2) to TRBJ2-7; no clear D gene. The germline CDR1 and CDR2 sequences are LGHDT and YNNKEL (reference sequence). The length of the CDR3 is 14 residues. With 1 base removed from V and 0 bases from J, the gap between germline ends came to 7 bases. Here the CDR3 DNA reads TGTGCCAGCAGCCAAGTGGCTGACTCCTACGAGCAGTACTTC. Translated: CASSQVADSYEQYF.